A selection of T cell receptor beta chains follows, all from one sample in a study of CD8 T cells in ankylosing spondylitis. TCRdb processed the 5' RACE reads anew with MiXCR; each CDR3 protein has one entry. The sample contains around 770,000 distinct CDR3 sequences, roughly 19% of which appear only once. The sample comprised blood, either unsorted or a sorted T cell fraction (not recorded which). These receptors were collected from a male donor with ankylosing spondylitis. CDR3s include the opening cysteine and the closing phenylalanine or tryptophan. Each record gives: V gene, J gene, D gene, clone size, CDR3 protein, CDR3 DNA. A D gene is named only where the DNA matches it firmly. Clone size, where shown, is once, few, many, or a class for clones that have expanded.

V: TRBV7-2
J: TRBJ2-5
D: NA
size: few
CDR3: CASSLGLLQETQYF
DNA: TGTGCCAGCAGCCTGGGACTTCTCCAAGAGACCCAGTACTTC

V: TRBV29-1
J: TRBJ2-7
D: TRBD1
size: few
CDR3: CSVDGGQGKQYF
DNA: TGCAGCGTTGATGGGGGACAGGGTAAGCAGTACTTC

V: TRBV6-5
J: TRBJ1-1
D: TRBD1
size: NA
CDR3: CASSYSRRQGGGEAFF
DNA: TGTGCCAGCAGTTACTCGAGACGGCAAGGGGGCGGTGAAGCTTTCTTT

V: TRBV24-1
J: TRBJ2-7
D: TRBD1
size: few
CDR3: CATRMGDRVSYEQYF
DNA: TGTGCCACCCGCATGGGGGACAGGGTTTCCTACGAGCAGTACTTC

V: TRBV6-1
J: TRBJ2-2
D: TRBD1
size: NA
CDR3: CASSTPGTVNTGELFF
DNA: TGTGCCAGCAGCACCCCCGGGACAGTGAACACCGGGGAGCTGTTTTTT

V: TRBV29-1
J: TRBJ2-1
D: NA
size: many
CDR3: CSVGVSSYNEQFF
DNA: TGCAGCGTGGGGGTAAGCTCCTACAATGAGCAGTTCTTC

V: TRBV6-9
J: TRBJ1-1
D: NA
size: NA
CDR3: CASTLAEAGLAFF
DNA: TGTGCCAGCACCCTAGCGGAGGCAGGGTTGGCTTTCTTT

V: TRBV9
J: TRBJ1-4
D: NA
size: many
CDR3: CASSVGVATNEKLFF
DNA: TGTGCCAGCAGCGTAGGCGTAGCAACTAATGAAAAACTGTTTTTT

V: TRBV7-2
J: TRBJ2-2
D: TRBD2
size: few
CDR3: CASSQLAGNTGELFF
DNA: TGTGCCAGCAGCCAACTAGCGGGGAACACCGGGGAGCTGTTTTTT

V: TRBV2
J: TRBJ1-4
D: NA
size: NA
CDR3: CASSEVGRTNEKLFF
DNA: TGTGCCAGCAGTGAGGTCGGAAGAACTAATGAAAAACTGTTTTTT

V: TRBV30
J: TRBJ1-2
D: NA
size: NA
CDR3: CAWTGKRGGYTF
DNA: TGTGCCTGGACAGGGAAGAGGGGAGGCTACACCTTC

V: TRBV4-3
J: TRBJ2-3
D: TRBD1
size: NA
CDR3: CASSQDRTGVTDTQYF
DNA: TGCGCCAGCAGCCAAGATAGGACAGGGGTCACAGATACGCAGTATTTT

V: TRBV7-2
J: TRBJ1-2
D: TRBD1
size: many
CDR3: CASSLEWGQGRFGYTF
DNA: TGTGCCAGCAGCTTAGAGTGGGGACAGGGGAGGTTTGGCTACACCTTC

V: TRBV13
J: TRBJ2-1
D: NA
size: NA
CDR3: CASRDGPSLSYNEQFF
DNA: TGTGCCAGCAGAGACGGACCCAGCCTCTCCTACAATGAGCAGTTCTTC

V: TRBV4-1
J: TRBJ2-3
D: TRBD2
size: NA
CDR3: CASSRLAGATSSTDTQYF
DNA: TGCGCCAGCAGCCGACTAGCGGGGGCGACTTCTAGCACAGATACGCAGTATTTT

V: TRBV20-1
J: TRBJ2-7
D: NA
size: NA
CDR3: CSARDLAFGAYEQYF
DNA: TGCAGTGCTAGAGATTTAGCTTTCGGAGCCTACGAGCAGTACTTC

V: TRBV19
J: TRBJ2-2
D: TRBD1
size: NA
CDR3: CASTTPWDRVTGELFF
DNA: TGTGCCAGTACCACCCCGTGGGACAGGGTCACCGGGGAGCTGTTTTTT

V: TRBV12-3/TRBV12-4
J: TRBJ2-3
D: NA
size: few
CDR3: CASSSGLSSDTQYF
DNA: TGTGCCAGCAGTTCCGGACTAAGCTCAGATACGCAGTATTTT

V: TRBV18
J: TRBJ2-7
D: NA
size: NA
CDR3: CASSGVGAYEQYF
DNA: TGTGCCAGCTCAGGGGTCGGGGCCTACGAGCAGTACTTC

V: TRBV28
J: TRBJ2-7
D: NA
size: NA
CDR3: CASSTQTVGAGEQYF
DNA: TGTGCCAGCAGTACACAGACAGTGGGCGCGGGAGAGCAGTACTTC

V: TRBV20-1
J: TRBJ2-2
D: TRBD1
size: NA
CDR3: CSARDGDRGDSGELFF
DNA: TGCAGTGCTAGAGATGGGGACAGGGGGGACAGCGGGGAGCTGTTTTTT

V: TRBV24-1
J: TRBJ2-7
D: TRBD1
size: NA
CDR3: CATSDSLMTGGVSEQYF
DNA: TGTGCCACCAGTGATTCCCTCATGACAGGGGGAGTTTCCGAGCAGTACTTC

V: TRBV10-2
J: TRBJ2-1
D: NA
size: NA
CDR3: CASSPRGAGAYNEQFF
DNA: TGCGCCAGCAGCCCCAGGGGCGCGGGGGCTTACAATGAGCAGTTCTTC

V: TRBV28
J: TRBJ2-1
D: TRBD1
size: NA
CDR3: CASSRTRDRVNEQFF
DNA: TGTGCCAGCAGCCGGACCCGGGACAGGGTAAATGAGCAGTTCTTC

V: TRBV12-3/TRBV12-4
J: TRBJ2-1
D: TRBD2
size: many
CDR3: CASSRRLAVSNEQFF
DNA: TGTGCCAGCAGCCGGAGACTAGCGGTTTCCAATGAGCAGTTCTTC

V: TRBV20-1
J: TRBJ2-7
D: NA
size: NA
CDR3: CSATGPTYEQYF
DNA: TGCAGTGCTACGGGACCCACCTACGAGCAGTACTTC

V: TRBV4-1
J: TRBJ2-7
D: NA
size: few
CDR3: CASSQDWVYYEQYF
DNA: TGCGCCAGCAGCCAAGATTGGGTTTACTACGAGCAGTACTTC

V: TRBV30
J: TRBJ2-7
D: NA
size: few
CDR3: CAWSMRDRTYF
DNA: TGTGCCTGGAGTATGAGAGACAGAACGTACTTC

V: TRBV9
J: TRBJ2-1
D: NA
size: many
CDR3: CASSVDRQVVGHEQFF
DNA: TGTGCCAGCAGCGTAGATCGGCAGGTTGTTGGCCATGAGCAGTTCTTC

V: TRBV9
J: TRBJ2-5
D: TRBD2
size: few
CDR3: CASSGRTSAFGETQYF
DNA: TGTGCCAGCAGCGGGCGGACTAGCGCGTTCGGCGAGACCCAGTACTTC

V: TRBV12-3/TRBV12-4
J: TRBJ1-5
D: NA
size: few
CDR3: CASSSNYNQPQHF
DNA: TGTGCCAGCAGTAGTAACTACAATCAGCCCCAGCATTTT

V: TRBV7-3
J: TRBJ2-2
D: TRBD1
size: few
CDR3: CASSRRTGGDTGELFF
DNA: TGTGCCAGCAGCCGCCGGACAGGAGGTGACACCGGGGAGCTGTTTTTT

V: TRBV5-1
J: TRBJ2-2
D: TRBD1
size: NA
CDR3: CASRQGPGTGELFF
DNA: TGCGCCAGCAGACAGGGGCCGGGCACCGGGGAGCTGTTTTTT

V: TRBV12-3/TRBV12-4
J: TRBJ2-6
D: TRBD2
size: NA
CDR3: CASSLGLAGSGANVLTF
DNA: TGTGCCAGCAGCCTAGGGCTAGCGGGAAGTGGGGCCAACGTCCTGACTTTC

V: TRBV5-1
J: TRBJ2-1
D: TRBD1
size: NA
CDR3: CASSWRDREWNEQFF
DNA: TGCGCCAGCAGCTGGCGGGACAGGGAATGGAATGAGCAGTTCTTC